This TCR beta chain was profiled in a study of blood T cell repertoires in COVID-19. Background on the study: Samples of COVID-19 (acute and convalescent) were obtained from the United States, Italy and Spain. Nucleic acid was either cDNA or gDNA, and it came from T cells, B-cell-depleted T cells, or PBMCs.

In the original workflow: Nucleated cell number was recorded as an estimate derived from reference gene primer amplification. Here immunoSEQ multiplex PCR was the method, and the copy in TCRdb shows in-frame clones only, minus some. The V and J calls and clone size come from that table; D and trimming were worked out from the DNA. There are 200,000 to 250,000 clones in the sample; roughly four fifths occur only once, and around 7% lies in the top ten. Seattle researchers signed up patients amid active infection and tracked them longitudinally. V trimming: 4 bases; J trimming: 2 bases; junction bases outside the gene matches: 4. The CDR3 is made up of 15 amino acids. Germline loops: CDR1 MNHEY, CDR2 SVGAGI.

The TCR originated in a woman older than 75 with COVID-19, enrolled during active disease. The V gene is TRBV6-5, the J gene TRBJ1-4; 7 nucleotides line up with TRBD1. Sequenced material: peripheral blood. The CDR3 DNA sequence: TGTGCCAGCAGTTGGGGACAGCGGACTAATGAAAAACTGTTTTTT. Translated, it gives CASSWGQRTNEKLFF.